The 4 T cell receptor beta chains presented below share a single source sample, sequenced in a study of blood T cell repertoires in COVID-19. Sequencing was performed with immunoSEQ multiplex PCR; in TCRdb, only in-frame clones are kept and a portion is missing. This repertoire shows about 190,000 clones, roughly 86% found once; its top ten account for around 1.5%. Sequencing was carried out using peripheral blood. The receptors derive from a man aged 18 to 35 with active or convalescent COVID-19.

The DNA for the CDR3 is TGTGCCAGCAGCACGGACAGGGCCGACTACGAGCAGTACTTC. Protein: CASSTDRADYEQYF. V gene TRBV5-6 combines with J gene TRBJ2-7; 8 bases are shared with TRBD1. Germline loops: CDR1 SGHDT, CDR2 YYEEEE. The V and J ends lost 4 bases and 3 bases, in that order; junction bases with no gene match: 6. The CDR3 is 14 amino acids.

This clone has a single count. The chain combines TRBV19 with TRBJ1-5; D is undetermined. V was cut by 3 bases and J by 0 bases, with 12 bases left in between. The CDR3 covers 16 residues. Germline CDR1 and CDR2: LNHDA and SQIVND (reference sequence). The CDR3 region has the DNA TGTGCCAGTAGTATTTCCGGTATCTATAGCAATCAGCCCCAGCATTTT. Translation: CASSISGIYSNQPQHF.

The J gene is TRBJ1-2, the V gene TRBV4-1; TRBD1 agrees at 7 bases. Germline-derived CDR1 and CDR2 are MGHRA and YSYEKL. The CDR3 length is 14 residues. Trimming at V came to 4 bases and at J to 7 bases, leaving 9 bases not matched to a gene. CDR3 in amino acids: CASSRPGTDVGYTF. The CDR3 DNA reads as TGCGCCAGCAGCCGCCCCGGGACAGACGTTGGCTACACCTTC.

The chain has TRBV18 and TRBJ2-6; 10 bases are a match to TRBD2. Germline CDR1 and CDR2: KGHSH and LQKENI. The V segment lost 2 bases and the J segment 0 bases; nucleotides outside the gene matches: 13. The CDR3 is made up of 21 amino acids. CDR3 sequence: CASSPLGDRLAGPSGANVLTF. CDR3 bases: TGTGCCAGCTCACCATTAGGGGATCGACTAGCGGGCCCCTCTGGGGCCAACGTCCTGACTTTC.